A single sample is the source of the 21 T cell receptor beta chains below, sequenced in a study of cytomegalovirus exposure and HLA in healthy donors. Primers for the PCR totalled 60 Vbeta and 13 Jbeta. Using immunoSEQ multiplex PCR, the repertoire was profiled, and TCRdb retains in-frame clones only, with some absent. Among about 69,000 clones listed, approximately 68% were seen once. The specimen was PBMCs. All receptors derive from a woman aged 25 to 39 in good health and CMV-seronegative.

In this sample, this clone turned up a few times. Written as DNA, the CDR3 is TGCGCCAGCAGCCTCGGGACAGGGAGCCTCTATGGCTACACCTTC. The encoded protein is CASSLGTGSLYGYTF. The gene calls are TRBV4-1 and TRBJ1-2; 9 bases are shared with TRBD1. The CDR3 totals 15 residues. Germline assignment: CDR1 MGHRA and CDR2 YSYEKL. The trim removed 4 bases at V and 4 bases at J, leaving 7 bases unmatched.

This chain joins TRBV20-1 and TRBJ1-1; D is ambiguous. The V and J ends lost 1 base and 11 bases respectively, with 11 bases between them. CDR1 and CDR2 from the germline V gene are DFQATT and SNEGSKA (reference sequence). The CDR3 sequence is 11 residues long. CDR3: CSARVGDGAFF. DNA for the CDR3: TGCAGTGCTAGAGTAGGAGATGGCGCTTTCTTT.

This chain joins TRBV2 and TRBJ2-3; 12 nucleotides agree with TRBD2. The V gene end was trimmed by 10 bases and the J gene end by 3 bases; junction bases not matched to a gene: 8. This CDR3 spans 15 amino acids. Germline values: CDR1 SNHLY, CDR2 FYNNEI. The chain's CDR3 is CAKLEGLAGTDTQYF. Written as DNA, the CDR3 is TGTGCCAAACTAGAAGGACTAGCGGGGACAGATACGCAGTATTTT.

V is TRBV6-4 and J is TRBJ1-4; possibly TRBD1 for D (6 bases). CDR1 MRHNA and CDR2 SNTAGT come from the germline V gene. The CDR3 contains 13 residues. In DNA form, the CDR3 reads TGTATTTTAGGCGTGAGGGGGAATGAAAAACTGTTTTTT. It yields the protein CILGVRGNEKLFF.

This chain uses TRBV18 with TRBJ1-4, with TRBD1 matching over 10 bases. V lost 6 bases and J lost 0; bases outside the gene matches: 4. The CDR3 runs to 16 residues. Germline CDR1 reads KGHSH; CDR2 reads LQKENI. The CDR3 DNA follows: TGTGCCAGCTCTACGGGACAGGGGTCAACTAATGAAAAACTGTTTTTT. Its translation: CASSTGQGSTNEKLFF.

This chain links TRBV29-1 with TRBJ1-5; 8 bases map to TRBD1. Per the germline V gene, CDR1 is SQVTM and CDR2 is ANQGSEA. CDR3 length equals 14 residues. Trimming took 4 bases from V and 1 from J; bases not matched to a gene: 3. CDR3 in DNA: TGCAGCGTTGGAACAGGGGGAAGCAATCAGCCCCAGCATTTT. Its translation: CSVGTGGSNQPQHF.

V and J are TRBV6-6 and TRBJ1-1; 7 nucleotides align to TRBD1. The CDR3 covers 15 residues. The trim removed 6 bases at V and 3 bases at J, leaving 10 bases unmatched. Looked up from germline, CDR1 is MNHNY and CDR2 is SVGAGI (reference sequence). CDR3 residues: CASRTPTGSDTEAFF. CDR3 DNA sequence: TGTGCCAGCAGGACCCCGACAGGGTCAGACACTGAAGCTTTCTTT.

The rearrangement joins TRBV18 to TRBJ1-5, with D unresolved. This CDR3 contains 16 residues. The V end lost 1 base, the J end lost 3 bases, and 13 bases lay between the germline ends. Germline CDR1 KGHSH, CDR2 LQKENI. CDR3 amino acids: CASSPLEGGVNQPQHF. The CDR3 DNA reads TGTGCCAGCTCACCACTCGAGGGTGGGGTCAATCAGCCCCAGCATTTT.

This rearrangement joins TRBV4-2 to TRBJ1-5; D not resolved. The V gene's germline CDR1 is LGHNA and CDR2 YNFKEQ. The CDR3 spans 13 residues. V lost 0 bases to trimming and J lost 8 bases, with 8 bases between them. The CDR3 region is CASSQDLREPQHF. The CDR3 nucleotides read TGTGCCAGCAGCCAAGATCTTCGGGAGCCCCAGCATTTT.

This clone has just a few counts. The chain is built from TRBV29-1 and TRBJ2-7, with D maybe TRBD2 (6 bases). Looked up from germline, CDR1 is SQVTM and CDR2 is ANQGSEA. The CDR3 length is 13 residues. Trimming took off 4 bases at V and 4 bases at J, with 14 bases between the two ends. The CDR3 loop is CSVGPGEPYEQYF. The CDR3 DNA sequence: TGCAGCGTTGGCCCGGGGGAACCATACGAGCAGTACTTC.

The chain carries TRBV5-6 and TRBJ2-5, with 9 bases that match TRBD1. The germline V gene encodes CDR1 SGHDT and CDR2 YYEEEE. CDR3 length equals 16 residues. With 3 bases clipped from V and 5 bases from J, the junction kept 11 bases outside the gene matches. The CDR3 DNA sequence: TGTGCCAGCAGCTCGGACAGGGGATCTTCATCGGAGACCCAGTACTTC. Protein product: CASSSDRGSSSETQYF.

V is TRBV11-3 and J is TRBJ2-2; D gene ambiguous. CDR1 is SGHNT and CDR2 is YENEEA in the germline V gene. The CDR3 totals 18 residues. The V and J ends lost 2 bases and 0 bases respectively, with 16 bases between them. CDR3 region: CASSLSVTLDTNTGELFF. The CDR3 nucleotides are TGTGCCAGCAGCTTATCTGTCACCTTAGACACGAACACCGGGGAGCTGTTTTTT.

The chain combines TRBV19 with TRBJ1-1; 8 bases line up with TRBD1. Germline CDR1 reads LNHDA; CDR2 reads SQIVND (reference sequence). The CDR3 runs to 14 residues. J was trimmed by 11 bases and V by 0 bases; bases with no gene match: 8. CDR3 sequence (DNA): TGTGCCAGTAGTATAGATGGACAGGGTCGGAGGGCTTTCTTT. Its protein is CASSIDGQGRRAFF.

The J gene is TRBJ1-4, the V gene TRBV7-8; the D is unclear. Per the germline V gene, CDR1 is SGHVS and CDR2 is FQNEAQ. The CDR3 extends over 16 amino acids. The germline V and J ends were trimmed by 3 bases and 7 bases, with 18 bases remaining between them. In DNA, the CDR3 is TGTGCCAGCAGCTTGAGTACGGGGAGGGAAGGTGAAAAACTGTTTTTT. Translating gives CASSLSTGREGEKLFF.

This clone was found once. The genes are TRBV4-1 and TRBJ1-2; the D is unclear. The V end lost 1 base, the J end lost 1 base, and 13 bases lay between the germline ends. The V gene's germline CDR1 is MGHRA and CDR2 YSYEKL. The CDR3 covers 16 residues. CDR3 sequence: CASSQVTGLNNYGYTF. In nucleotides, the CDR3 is TGCGCCAGCAGCCAAGTAACCGGACTCAATAACTATGGCTACACCTTC.

CDR3 amino acids: CASSIPGKNTEAFF. The CDR3 coding sequence is TGTGCCAGTAGTATACCGGGAAAGAACACTGAAGCTTTCTTT. The chain combines TRBV19 with TRBJ1-1; D is unclear. Trimming left V 2 bases short and J 1 base short, with 8 bases between. The CDR3 sequence is 14 residues long. Germline loops: CDR1 LNHDA, CDR2 SQIVND (reference sequence).

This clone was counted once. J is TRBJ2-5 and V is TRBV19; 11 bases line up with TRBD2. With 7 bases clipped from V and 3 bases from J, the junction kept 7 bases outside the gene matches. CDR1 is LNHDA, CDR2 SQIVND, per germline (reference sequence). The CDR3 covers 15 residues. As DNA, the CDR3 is TGTGCCAGTACTCATAGCGGGGGGGCAAAAGAGACCCAGTACTTC. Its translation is CASTHSGGAKETQYF.

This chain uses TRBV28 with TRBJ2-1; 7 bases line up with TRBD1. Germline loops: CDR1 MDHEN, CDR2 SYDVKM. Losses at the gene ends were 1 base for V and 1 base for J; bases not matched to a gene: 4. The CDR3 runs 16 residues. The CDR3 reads CASSLFARGSYNEQFF. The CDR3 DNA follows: TGTGCCAGCAGTTTATTCGCCAGGGGGTCCTACAATGAGCAGTTCTTC.

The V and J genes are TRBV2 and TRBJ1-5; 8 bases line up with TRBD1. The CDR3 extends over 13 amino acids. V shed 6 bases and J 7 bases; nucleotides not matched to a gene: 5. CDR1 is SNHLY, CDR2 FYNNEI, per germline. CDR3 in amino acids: CASSPPGGQPQHF. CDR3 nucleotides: TGTGCCAGCAGCCCGCCAGGGGGCCAGCCCCAGCATTTT.

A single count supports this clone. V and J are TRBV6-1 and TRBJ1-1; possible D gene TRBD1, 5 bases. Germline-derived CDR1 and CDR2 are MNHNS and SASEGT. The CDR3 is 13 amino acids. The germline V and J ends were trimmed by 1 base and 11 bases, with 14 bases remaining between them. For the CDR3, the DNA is TGTGCCAGCAGTGAAGAGGCTCTCGGGGGGGCTTTCTTT. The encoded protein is CASSEEALGGAFF.

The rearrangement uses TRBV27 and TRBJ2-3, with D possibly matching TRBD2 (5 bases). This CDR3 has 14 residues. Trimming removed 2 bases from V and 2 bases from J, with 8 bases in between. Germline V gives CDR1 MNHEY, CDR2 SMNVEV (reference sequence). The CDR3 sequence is CASSLEGFTDTQYF. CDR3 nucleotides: TGTGCCAGCAGTTTAGAGGGCTTCACAGATACGCAGTATTTT.